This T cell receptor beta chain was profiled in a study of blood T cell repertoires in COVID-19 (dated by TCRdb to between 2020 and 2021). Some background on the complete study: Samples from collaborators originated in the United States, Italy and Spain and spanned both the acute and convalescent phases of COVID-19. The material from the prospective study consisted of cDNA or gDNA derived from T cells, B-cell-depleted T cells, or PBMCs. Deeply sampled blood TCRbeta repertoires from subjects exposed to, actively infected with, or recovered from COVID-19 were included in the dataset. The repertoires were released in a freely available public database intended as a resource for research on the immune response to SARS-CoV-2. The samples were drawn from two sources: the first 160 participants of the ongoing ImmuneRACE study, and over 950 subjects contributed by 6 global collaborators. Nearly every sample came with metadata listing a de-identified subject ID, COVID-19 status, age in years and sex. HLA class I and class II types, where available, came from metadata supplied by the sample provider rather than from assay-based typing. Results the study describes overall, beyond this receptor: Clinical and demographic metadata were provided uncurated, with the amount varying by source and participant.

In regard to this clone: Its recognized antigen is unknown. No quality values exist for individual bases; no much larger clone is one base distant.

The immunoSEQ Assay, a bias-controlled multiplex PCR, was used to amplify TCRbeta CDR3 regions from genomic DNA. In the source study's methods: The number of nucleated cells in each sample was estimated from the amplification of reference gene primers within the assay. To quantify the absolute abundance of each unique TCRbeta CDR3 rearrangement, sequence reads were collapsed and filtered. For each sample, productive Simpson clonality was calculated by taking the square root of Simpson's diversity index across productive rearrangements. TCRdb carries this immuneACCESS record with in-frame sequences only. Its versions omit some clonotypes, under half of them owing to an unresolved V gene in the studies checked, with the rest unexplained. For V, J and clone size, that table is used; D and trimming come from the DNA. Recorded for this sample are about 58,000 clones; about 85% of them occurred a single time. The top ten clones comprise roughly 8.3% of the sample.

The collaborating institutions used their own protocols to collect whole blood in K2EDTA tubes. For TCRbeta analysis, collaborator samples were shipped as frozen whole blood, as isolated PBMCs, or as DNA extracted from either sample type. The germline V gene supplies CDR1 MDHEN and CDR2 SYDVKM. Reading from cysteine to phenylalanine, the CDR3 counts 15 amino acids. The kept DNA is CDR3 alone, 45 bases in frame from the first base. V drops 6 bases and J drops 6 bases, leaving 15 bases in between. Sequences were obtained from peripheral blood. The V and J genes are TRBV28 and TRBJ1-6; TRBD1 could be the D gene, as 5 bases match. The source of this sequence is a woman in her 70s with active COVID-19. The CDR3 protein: CASREHGGINSPLHF. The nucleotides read TGTGCCAGCAGGGAACATGGGGGGATTAATTCACCCCTCCACTTT.